This paragraph reports one T cell receptor beta chain. Its antigen is unknown. TCR beta CDR3 region amplification was performed from RNA transcripts. Initially, a first-round RT-PCR of the TCR CDR3 employed the HTBI primer set. TCRdb used MiXCR to reprocess the multiplex PCR reads, holding one entry per CDR3 protein. The sample yields hundreds of thousands of distinct CDR3 sequences, more than 20% seen once. Together with thyroid ultrasound, orbital computed tomography, serum thyroxine and TRAb, clinical symptoms were used for diagnoses. The source of the sample is a study of T cells in Graves' hyperthyroidism and ophthalmopathy. Study outcomes and limitations: Blood held most thyroid clonotypes expanded above 0.001 frequency.

The ends lost 10 bases at V and 1 base at J; junction bases unmatched: 20. CDR1 WSHSY and CDR2 SAAADI come from the germline V gene. The CDR3 has 19 residues. The sequence derives from a man aged 25 to 40 with Graves' ophthalmopathy. This rearrangement joins TRBV10-2 to TRBJ2-2; 8 positions match TRBD2. The sequenced sample consisted of blood. CDR3 sequence reads: CATDPSLGLEAKNTGELFF. In DNA, the CDR3 is TGCGCCACCGACCCTTCCTTGGGACTAGAGGCGAAGAACACCGGGGAGCTGTTTTTT.